This T cell receptor (beta chain) is from a study of shared T cell receptors in the human thymus (dated by TCRdb to about 2021). For the study in its entirety: The study examined how the human thymus generates shared, self-reactive T-cell receptor alpha chains.

Based on the germline V gene (reference sequence), the CDR1 and CDR2 sequences are MNHEY and SMNVEV. V loses 6 bases, J loses 4 bases, and the germline ends lie 7 bases apart. The cysteine opens and the phenylalanine closes a CDR3 of 13 amino acids. This entry keeps only the CDR3 DNA: 39 bases, framed from base 1. Library preparation employed the immunoSEQ multiplex PCR assay. TCRdb retrieved this table from immuneACCESS and kept in-frame rearrangements only. Not all clones are present; in checked studies, unresolved V genes account for under half, and no reason is known for the remainder. In this sample the table shows more than 550,000 clones, over 75% of which occur a single time. The ten largest account for more than 0.009% of the sample. A note on this clone: No antigen is known for it. It has no much larger one-base neighbor in the sample; base qualities were not kept.

The same data also contributed to another study, on human thymus T cells. As noted in the second study: The donors were immunologically healthy infants in Finland who had open corrective cardiac surgery for congenital heart defects. Thymus tissue was collected as surgical resects that were removed during corrective cardiac surgery. Biased V and J gene segment usage appeared to be present in both thymic and peripheral blood repertoires. According to the related research, thymic TCR repertoires were highly overlapping among unrelated individuals. The study characterized TCR alpha and beta repertoires from about 8 infant thymus samples and four related peripheral blood samples. Donor ages ranging from about 6 to 250 days were recorded, and roughly six male and two female infants were included in the cohort. Thymocytes were released mechanically from tissue and stored at -70 °C as pellets of 10-30 million cells. Genomic DNA was extracted from frozen cell pellets with a QIAsymphony instrument. The immunoSEQ multiplex PCR assay was used to amplify the TCRB and TCRAD loci from a standardized amount of quality-controlled genomic DNA. Amplicons spanned the V(D)J region at a length sufficient to cover the CDR3 and identify V and J genes. The commercial immunoSEQ service was used to sequence amplicons on an Illumina platform. Primer bias and sequencing errors were corrected using previously described methods, and TCRAD and TCRB definitions followed the IMGT database. Analysis of the repertoires was done with immunoSEQ Analyzer 3.0 and VDJTools and included basic statistics, V/J segment usage, diversity estimates, rarefaction and pairwise overlap. To estimate diversity, the Chao1, ChaoE, Efron-Thisted, Shannon and inverse Simpson indices were applied, and diversity was also estimated on datasets down-sampled to the smallest sample. Repertoire overlap used strict matching of CDR3 nucleotide sequence, V gene and J gene, with Jaccard-based multidimensional scaling clustering. On average, thymus samples gave 750,000 to 1,000,000 unique TCRB clonotypes, whereas blood samples gave approximately 84,000.

The chain is encoded by TRBV27 joined to TRBJ2-6, with no confidently assigned D gene. The receptor comes from a boy in the first two years of life with a congenital heart defect. Donor details come from another sample of the same person, matched by shared clones. Sequenced input: thymocytes. The CDR3: CASSPGGANVLTF. The base sequence is TGTGCCAGCAGCCCCGGGGGGGCCAACGTCCTGACTTTC. The full variable domain, completed from the reference TRBV27 and TRBJ2-6 proteins outside the CDR3, reads EAQVTQNPRYLITVTGKKLTVTCSQNMNHEYMSWYRQDPGLGLRQIYYSMNVEVTDKGDVPEGYKVSRKEKRNFPLILESPSPNQTSLYFCASSPGGANVLTFGAGSRLTVL.